These T cell receptor beta chains were read from a single sample in a study of CD8 T cells in ankylosing spondylitis. Each CDR3 protein is one row after TCRdb ran MiXCR on the 5' RACE reads. This table has more than 600,000 distinct CDR3 sequences, under 20% appearing once. Sample: blood, either unsorted or a sorted T cell fraction (not recorded which). The receptors come from a male donor with ankylosing spondylitis. The CDR3 runs from the conserved cysteine through the conserved F or W. The order of the fields is clone size, D gene, V gene, J gene, CDR3 protein, CDR3 DNA. A D gene is named only where the DNA matches it firmly. Expanded clones are given a class, and other clones once, few, many or no size at all.

abundance: many; d_gene: -; v_gene: TRBV29-1; j_gene: TRBJ2-7; CDR3aa: CSVEPLGGGILNEQYF; CDR3nt: TGCAGCGTTGAACCCCTCGGAGGGGGAATCCTAAACGAGCAGTACTTC
abundance: -; d_gene: TRBD1; v_gene: TRBV5-1; j_gene: TRBJ2-3; CDR3aa: CASSNMGQGPDTQYF; CDR3nt: TGCGCCAGCAGCAACATGGGACAGGGACCAGATACGCAGTATTTT
abundance: -; d_gene: -; v_gene: TRBV27; j_gene: TRBJ1-2; CDR3aa: CASSSAGGGGYGYTF; CDR3nt: TGTGCCAGCAGTTCCGCGGGGGGCGGAGGCTATGGCTACACCTTC
abundance: -; d_gene: -; v_gene: TRBV20-1; j_gene: TRBJ2-5; CDR3aa: CSARRPKYLTREQETQYF; CDR3nt: TGCAGTGCTAGAAGGCCAAAATATCTAACTAGAGAGCAAGAGACCCAGTACTTC
abundance: few; d_gene: TRBD1; v_gene: TRBV6-5; j_gene: TRBJ2-6; CDR3aa: CASSSLPGQAYPGANVLTF; CDR3nt: TGTGCCAGCAGTTCCCTCCCGGGACAGGCCTACCCTGGGGCCAACGTCCTGACTTTC
abundance: -; d_gene: -; v_gene: TRBV11-2; j_gene: TRBJ1-4; CDR3aa: CASSLSGRAEEKLFF; CDR3nt: TGTGCCAGCAGCTTATCTGGGAGGGCGGAAGAAAAACTGTTTTTT
abundance: -; d_gene: TRBD1; v_gene: TRBV5-1; j_gene: TRBJ1-4; CDR3aa: CASSPGTGSEKLFF; CDR3nt: TGCGCCAGCAGCCCCGGGACAGGGTCTGAAAAACTGTTTTTT
abundance: few; d_gene: -; v_gene: TRBV18; j_gene: TRBJ1-1; CDR3aa: CASSPETGRTEAFF; CDR3nt: TGTGCCAGCTCACCAGAGACCGGGAGAACTGAAGCTTTCTTT
abundance: -; d_gene: -; v_gene: TRBV7-8; j_gene: TRBJ1-1; CDR3aa: CASSLAPGSTEAFF; CDR3nt: TGTGCCAGCAGCTTAGCGCCGGGGTCCACTGAAGCTTTCTTT
abundance: -; d_gene: TRBD1; v_gene: TRBV6-1; j_gene: TRBJ1-1; CDR3aa: CASRGQGATNTEAFF; CDR3nt: TGTGCCAGCAGGGGACAGGGGGCTACGAACACTGAAGCTTTCTTT
abundance: few; d_gene: TRBD1; v_gene: TRBV12-3/TRBV12-4; j_gene: TRBJ2-2; CDR3aa: CASRSGGTGRTGELFF; CDR3nt: TGTGCCAGCAGATCCGGGGGGACAGGGCGGACCGGGGAGCTGTTTTTT
abundance: few; d_gene: -; v_gene: TRBV4-2; j_gene: TRBJ1-2; CDR3aa: CASSQPGQRGGYTF; CDR3nt: TGTGCCAGCAGCCAACCTGGCCAGCGGGGTGGCTACACCTTC
abundance: -; d_gene: -; v_gene: TRBV12-3/TRBV12-4; j_gene: TRBJ1-3; CDR3aa: CASSPGTRDSGNTIYF; CDR3nt: TGTGCCAGCAGTCCAGGGACCCGCGACTCTGGAAACACCATATATTTT
abundance: -; d_gene: -; v_gene: TRBV12-3/TRBV12-4; j_gene: TRBJ2-1; CDR3aa: CASTAAGEQFF; CDR3nt: TGTGCCAGCACCGCCGCCGGTGAGCAGTTCTTC
abundance: -; d_gene: -; v_gene: TRBV10-3; j_gene: TRBJ2-1; CDR3aa: CAISVGPYNEQFF; CDR3nt: TGTGCCATCAGTGTAGGCCCATACAATGAGCAGTTCTTC
abundance: many; d_gene: TRBD2; v_gene: TRBV29-1; j_gene: TRBJ2-2; CDR3aa: CSAGTSGGRYTGELFF; CDR3nt: TGCAGCGCCGGGACTAGCGGGGGGCGATACACCGGGGAGCTGTTTTTT
abundance: many; d_gene: -; v_gene: TRBV29-1; j_gene: TRBJ2-2; CDR3aa: CSVVLGQGNTGELFF; CDR3nt: TGCAGCGTTGTGTTGGGACAAGGCAACACCGGGGAGCTGTTTTTT
abundance: -; d_gene: -; v_gene: TRBV20-1; j_gene: TRBJ1-4; CDR3aa: CSASEGEKLFF; CDR3nt: TGCAGTGCTAGTGAAGGGGAAAAACTGTTTTTT
abundance: few; d_gene: -; v_gene: TRBV4-2; j_gene: TRBJ2-7; CDR3aa: CASSPGDGTRYEQYF; CDR3nt: TGTGCCAGCAGCCCGGGGGACGGAACGCGCTACGAGCAGTACTTC
abundance: -; d_gene: TRBD2; v_gene: TRBV5-5; j_gene: TRBJ2-3; CDR3aa: CASSLGLAERITDTQYF; CDR3nt: TGTGCCAGCAGCTTGGGACTAGCGGAGCGTATCACAGATACGCAGTATTTT
abundance: few; d_gene: TRBD2; v_gene: TRBV4-2; j_gene: TRBJ2-1; CDR3aa: CASSRNGLAENNEQFF; CDR3nt: TGTGCCAGCAGCCGAAACGGACTAGCGGAAAACAATGAGCAGTTCTTC
abundance: few; d_gene: -; v_gene: TRBV12-3/TRBV12-4; j_gene: TRBJ1-2; CDR3aa: CASRSFRGPRDTVRASF; CDR3nt: TGTGCCAGCAGGTCCTTTCGGGGCCCTCGGGACACGGTCCGGGCGTCTTTC
abundance: few; d_gene: -; v_gene: TRBV29-1; j_gene: TRBJ2-5; CDR3aa: CSVEKASETQYF; CDR3nt: TGCAGCGTTGAGAAGGCATCCGAGACCCAGTACTTC
abundance: -; d_gene: -; v_gene: TRBV2; j_gene: TRBJ2-5; CDR3aa: CASSTIVETQYF; CDR3nt: TGTGCCAGCAGCACGATAGTGGAGACCCAGTACTTC
abundance: -; d_gene: TRBD2; v_gene: TRBV11-2; j_gene: TRBJ2-3; CDR3aa: CASSLAGGQVDTQYF; CDR3nt: TGTGCCAGCAGCTTGGCGGGGGGGCAGGTAGATACGCAGTATTTT
abundance: -; d_gene: -; v_gene: TRBV7-9; j_gene: TRBJ2-3; CDR3aa: CASSQTPSDTQYF; CDR3nt: TGTGCCAGCAGCCAAACGCCATCGGATACGCAGTATTTT
abundance: few; d_gene: -; v_gene: TRBV24-1; j_gene: TRBJ2-3; CDR3aa: CATSASTATTDTQYF; CDR3nt: TGTGCCACCAGTGCCTCGACTGCTACTACAGATACGCAGTATTTT
abundance: few; d_gene: -; v_gene: TRBV5-1; j_gene: TRBJ2-7; CDR3aa: CASSNGPGEQYF; CDR3nt: TGCGCCAGCAGCAACGGGCCGGGGGAGCAGTACTTC
abundance: -; d_gene: TRBD1; v_gene: TRBV12-3/TRBV12-4; j_gene: TRBJ1-5; CDR3aa: CASSFLLRGDQPQHF; CDR3nt: TGTGCCAGCAGTTTCTTGCTCAGGGGGGATCAGCCCCAGCATTTT
abundance: few; d_gene: TRBD2; v_gene: TRBV12-3/TRBV12-4; j_gene: TRBJ2-5; CDR3aa: CASSSRTSGNQETQYF; CDR3nt: TGTGCCAGCAGTTCCCGGACTAGCGGGAACCAAGAGACCCAGTACTTC
abundance: many; d_gene: -; v_gene: TRBV20-1; j_gene: TRBJ2-3; CDR3aa: CSGILPVTDTQYF; CDR3nt: TGCAGTGGGATATTACCAGTCACAGATACGCAGTATTTT
abundance: many; d_gene: TRBD1; v_gene: TRBV29-1; j_gene: TRBJ1-2; CDR3aa: CSVEVVTEQGLLFGYTF; CDR3nt: TGCAGCGTTGAAGTGGTTACCGAACAGGGGCTGTTGTTTGGCTACACCTTC
abundance: many; d_gene: -; v_gene: TRBV6-2/TRBV6-3; j_gene: TRBJ2-5; CDR3aa: CASSTRETQYF; CDR3nt: TGTGCCAGCAGCACCCGAGAGACCCAGTACTTC
abundance: -; d_gene: TRBD1; v_gene: TRBV2; j_gene: TRBJ2-1; CDR3aa: CASIGTGDSYNEQFF; CDR3nt: TGTGCCAGCATCGGGACAGGGGACTCCTACAATGAGCAGTTCTTC
abundance: -; d_gene: -; v_gene: TRBV21-1; j_gene: TRBJ2-7; CDR3aa: CASSKGQDRGYEQYF; CDR3nt: TGTGCCAGCAGCAAAGGTCAGGACAGGGGGTACGAGCAGTACTTC
abundance: -; d_gene: TRBD2; v_gene: TRBV10-2; j_gene: TRBJ2-3; CDR3aa: CASSGTSGTALTDTQYF; CDR3nt: TGCGCCAGCAGTGGGACTAGCGGGACCGCACTTACAGATACGCAGTATTTT
abundance: few; d_gene: TRBD2; v_gene: TRBV20-1; j_gene: TRBJ2-1; CDR3aa: CSARDRGTRFSEQFF; CDR3nt: TGCAGTGCTAGAGATCGGGGGACTAGGTTTAGTGAGCAGTTCTTC
abundance: few; d_gene: -; v_gene: TRBV30; j_gene: TRBJ1-1; CDR3aa: CAYLPGERRAFF; CDR3nt: TGTGCCTATCTCCCAGGGGAAAGACGAGCTTTCTTT
abundance: many; d_gene: -; v_gene: TRBV12-3/TRBV12-4; j_gene: TRBJ1-5; CDR3aa: CASHRGNQPQHF; CDR3nt: TGTGCCAGCCACCGTGGCAATCAGCCCCAGCATTTT
abundance: -; d_gene: -; v_gene: TRBV14; j_gene: TRBJ2-7; CDR3aa: CASSPTVSGEQYF; CDR3nt: TGTGCCAGCAGCCCGACAGTGTCGGGCGAGCAGTACTTC
abundance: -; d_gene: TRBD2; v_gene: TRBV10-3; j_gene: TRBJ2-1; CDR3aa: CAISESTAGTNEQFF; CDR3nt: TGTGCCATCAGTGAGTCGACAGCGGGGACGAATGAGCAGTTCTTC
abundance: -; d_gene: -; v_gene: TRBV7-3; j_gene: TRBJ2-1; CDR3aa: CASSLTVGYPYNEQFF; CDR3nt: TGTGCCAGCAGCTTAACTGTCGGGTACCCCTACAATGAGCAGTTCTTC
abundance: -; d_gene: -; v_gene: TRBV12-3/TRBV12-4; j_gene: TRBJ2-4; CDR3aa: CASSFLASLKNIQYF; CDR3nt: TGTGCCAGCAGTTTTCTAGCTAGCCTTAAAAACATTCAGTACTTC
abundance: -; d_gene: TRBD2; v_gene: TRBV4-3; j_gene: TRBJ2-1; CDR3aa: CASSRLAASYNEQFF; CDR3nt: TGCGCCAGCAGCCGACTAGCGGCCTCCTACAATGAGCAGTTCTTC
abundance: -; d_gene: -; v_gene: TRBV28; j_gene: TRBJ1-5; CDR3aa: CASTGFEGGNQPQHF; CDR3nt: TGTGCCAGCACCGGCTTTGAGGGGGGCAATCAGCCCCAGCATTTT
abundance: few; d_gene: -; v_gene: TRBV15; j_gene: TRBJ1-6; CDR3aa: CATSENPGYNSPLHF; CDR3nt: TGTGCCACCAGCGAGAATCCAGGCTATAATTCACCCCTCCACTTT
abundance: -; d_gene: TRBD2; v_gene: TRBV14; j_gene: TRBJ2-7; CDR3aa: CASSHSPGLGGIEQYF; CDR3nt: TGTGCCAGCAGCCACAGCCCGGGACTAGGAGGGATCGAGCAGTACTTC
abundance: few; d_gene: -; v_gene: TRBV15; j_gene: TRBJ1-1; CDR3aa: CATSRDALRGTEAFF; CDR3nt: TGTGCCACCAGCAGAGACGCCCTCAGGGGAACTGAAGCTTTCTTT
abundance: -; d_gene: -; v_gene: TRBV3-1; j_gene: TRBJ1-1; CDR3aa: CASSQPGGKFAEAFF; CDR3nt: TGTGCCAGCAGCCAACCAGGAGGGAAGTTCGCTGAAGCTTTCTTT
abundance: -; d_gene: -; v_gene: TRBV7-9; j_gene: TRBJ1-2; CDR3aa: CASSSKGGDYGYTF; CDR3nt: TGTGCCAGCAGCTCCAAGGGGGGCGACTATGGCTACACCTTC
abundance: few; d_gene: -; v_gene: TRBV6-5; j_gene: TRBJ1-6; CDR3aa: CASSYSGGGDSPLHF; CDR3nt: TGTGCCAGCAGTTACTCGGGGGGGGGAGATTCACCCCTCCACTTT
abundance: -; d_gene: TRBD2; v_gene: TRBV7-9; j_gene: TRBJ2-5; CDR3aa: CASRRLAGIETQYF; CDR3nt: TGTGCCAGCCGGCGGCTAGCGGGAATAGAGACCCAGTACTTC
abundance: few; d_gene: TRBD1; v_gene: TRBV7-9; j_gene: TRBJ2-3; CDR3aa: CASSKSRDSQIF; CDR3nt: TGTGCCAGCAGCAAAAGTCGGGACAGCCAGATTTTT
abundance: many; d_gene: TRBD1; v_gene: TRBV7-9; j_gene: TRBJ2-3; CDR3aa: CASSLSTGSTDTQYF; CDR3nt: TGTGCCAGCAGCTTATCGACAGGGAGCACAGATACGCAGTATTTT